The entry that follows covers one T cell receptor (beta chain) sequence. This specimen belongs to a study of T cells after somatic rescue of genetic block. The germline V and J ends were trimmed by 6 bases and 4 bases, with 19 bases remaining between them. The CDR3 totals 16 residues. Germline loops: CDR1 SGHAT, CDR2 FQNNGV. TCRdb's table, derived via immunoSEQ multiplex PCR, lists solely in-frame clones and lacks some. Of 68,000 or so clones detected, 85% to 95% appear once; the ten largest clones hold 2.9%. The V call is TRBV11-2, the J call TRBJ1-5; possibly TRBD1 for D (5 bases). The clonotype comes from a man aged 40-49 years. The sequenced sample consisted of peripheral blood mononuclear cells (PBMCs). The CDR3 DNA sequence: TGTGCCAGCAGGGGGCCGGGACGGAGACCAAATCAGCCCCAGCATTTT. This sequence encodes CASRGPGRRPNQPQHF.